This T cell receptor beta chain originates from a study of blood T cell repertoires in COVID-19. Adults between roughly 18 and 89 years of age took part from about two dozen US areas. Donors in Cohort 3 counted as recovered after two negative PCRs, clearance, or symptom resolution. CDR1 and CDR2 (germline): MNHEY, SVGAGI. V lost 7 bases to trimming and J lost 5 bases; unmatched junction nucleotides: 10. The CDR3 contains 14 residues. Original analysis: Cell counts per sample came from amplifying reference gene primers. Method: immunoSEQ multiplex PCR; TCRdb's copy keeps in-frame clones and lacks some. V and J calls plus clone size are reproduced from that table; the DNA served to infer D and trimming. This table has roughly 400,000 clones, roughly 89% appearing once.

Sequenced: PBMCs or T cells enriched from blood (not recorded which). V and J are TRBV6-5 and TRBJ1-1; 7 nucleotides agree with TRBD1. The receptor was derived from a woman aged 50 to 60 who had recovered from COVID-19. The CDR3: CASTQNRGRTEAFF. CDR3 sequence (DNA): TGTGCCAGCACCCAGAACAGGGGTCGAACTGAAGCTTTCTTT.